This T cell receptor beta chain was identified during a study of cytomegalovirus exposure and HLA in healthy donors. As regards this clone: Its antigen is undetermined.

The PCR ran on 60 Vbeta and 13 Jbeta primers. Authors' analysis steps: It was a later analysis that counted 83 million or so unique TCR beta chains, of which about 10 million were shared. Measured with immunoSEQ multiplex PCR; TCRdb has only the in-frame clones, and not every one. That table is the source of V, J and clone size, and D and trimming were worked out from the DNA. The sample carries about 140,000 clones, 70% to 75% recorded once. Overall study findings and caveats: Most subjects had HLA-A and HLA-B alleles reportedly predicted accurately by TCR beta sequences.

From germline, CDR1 is LNHNV and CDR2 YYDKDF (reference sequence). The CDR3 sequence is 15 residues long. V dropped 5 bases and J dropped 8; count of bases not matched to a gene: 7. The specimen sequenced was PBMCs. The gene calls are TRBV15 and TRBJ2-1, with 12 bases lining up with TRBD1. This receptor was obtained from a woman aged 40 to 49 in good health and CMV-seronegative. Here the CDR3 reads CATSPSGTGGDEQFF. The CDR3, as DNA: TGTGCCACCAGCCCCTCCGGGACAGGGGGCGATGAGCAGTTCTTC.